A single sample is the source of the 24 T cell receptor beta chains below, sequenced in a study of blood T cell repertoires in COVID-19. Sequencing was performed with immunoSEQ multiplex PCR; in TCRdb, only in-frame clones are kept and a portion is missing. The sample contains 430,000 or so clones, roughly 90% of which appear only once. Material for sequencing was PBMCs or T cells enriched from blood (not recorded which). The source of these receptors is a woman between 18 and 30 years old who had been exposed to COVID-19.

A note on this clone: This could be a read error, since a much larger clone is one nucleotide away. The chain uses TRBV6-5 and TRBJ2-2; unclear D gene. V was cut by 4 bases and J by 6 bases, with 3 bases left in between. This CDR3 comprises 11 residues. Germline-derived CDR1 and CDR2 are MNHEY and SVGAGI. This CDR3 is CASSSSGELFF. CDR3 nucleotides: TGTGCCAGCAGTTCCTCCGGGGAGCTGTTTTTT.

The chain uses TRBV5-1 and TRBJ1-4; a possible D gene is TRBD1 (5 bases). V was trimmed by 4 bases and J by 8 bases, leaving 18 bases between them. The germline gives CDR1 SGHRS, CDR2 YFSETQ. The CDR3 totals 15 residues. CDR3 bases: TGCGCCAGCAGCCCGAAGGCAGGGTTGAACGAAAAACTGTTTTTT. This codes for CASSPKAGLNEKLFF.

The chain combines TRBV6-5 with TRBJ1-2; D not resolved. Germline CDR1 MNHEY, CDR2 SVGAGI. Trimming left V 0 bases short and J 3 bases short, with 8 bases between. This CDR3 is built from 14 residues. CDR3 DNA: TGTGCCAGCAGTTACTCTGAGACACACTATGGCTACACCTTC. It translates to CASSYSETHYGYTF.

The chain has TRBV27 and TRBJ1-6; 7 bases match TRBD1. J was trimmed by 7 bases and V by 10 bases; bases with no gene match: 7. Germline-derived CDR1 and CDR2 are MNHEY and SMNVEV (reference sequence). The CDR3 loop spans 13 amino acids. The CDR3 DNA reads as TGTGCCACCCTATCGACAGGGAATTCACCCCTCCACTTT. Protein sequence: CATLSTGNSPLHF.

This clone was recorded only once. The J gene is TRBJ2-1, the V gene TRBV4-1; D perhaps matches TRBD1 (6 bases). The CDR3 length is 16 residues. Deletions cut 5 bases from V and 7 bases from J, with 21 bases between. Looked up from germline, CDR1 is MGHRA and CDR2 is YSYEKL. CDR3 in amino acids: CASSERIQGVWNEQFF. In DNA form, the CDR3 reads TGCGCCAGCAGCGAAAGAATACAGGGAGTATGGAATGAGCAGTTCTTC.

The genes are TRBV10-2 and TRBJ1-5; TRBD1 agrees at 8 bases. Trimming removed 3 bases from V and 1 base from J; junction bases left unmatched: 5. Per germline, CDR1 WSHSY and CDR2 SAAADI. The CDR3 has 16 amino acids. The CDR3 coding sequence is TGCGCCAGCAGTGACTGGACAGGGCAAAGCAATCAGCCCCAGCATTTT. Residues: CASSDWTGQSNQPQHF.

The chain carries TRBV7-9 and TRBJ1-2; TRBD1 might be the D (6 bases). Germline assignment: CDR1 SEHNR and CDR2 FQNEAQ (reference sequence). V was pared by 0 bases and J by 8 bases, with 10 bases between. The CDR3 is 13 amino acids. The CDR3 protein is CASSLAQGWGYTF. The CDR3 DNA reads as TGTGCCAGCAGCTTAGCCCAGGGGTGGGGCTACACCTTC.

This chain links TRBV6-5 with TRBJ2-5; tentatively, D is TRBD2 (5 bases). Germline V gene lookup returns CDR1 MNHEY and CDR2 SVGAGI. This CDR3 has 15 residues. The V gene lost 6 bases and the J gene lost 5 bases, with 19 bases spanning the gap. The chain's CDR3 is CASSRNPLVRETQYF. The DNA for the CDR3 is TGTGCCAGCAGCCGAAACCCACTAGTAAGGGAGACCCAGTACTTC.

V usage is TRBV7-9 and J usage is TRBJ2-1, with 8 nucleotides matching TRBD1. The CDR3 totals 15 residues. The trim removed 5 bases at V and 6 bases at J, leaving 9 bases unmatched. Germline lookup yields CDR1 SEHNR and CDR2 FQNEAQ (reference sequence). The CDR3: CASSLDRGLGNEQFF. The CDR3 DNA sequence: TGTGCCAGCAGCCTCGACAGGGGTCTCGGCAATGAGCAGTTCTTC.

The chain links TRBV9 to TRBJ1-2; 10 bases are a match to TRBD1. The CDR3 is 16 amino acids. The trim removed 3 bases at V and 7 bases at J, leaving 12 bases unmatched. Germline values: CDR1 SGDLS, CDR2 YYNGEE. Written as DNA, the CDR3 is TGTGCCAGCAGCGCTGGGGGGACAGGGGATTACTCTGGCTACACCTTC. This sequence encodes CASSAGGTGDYSGYTF.

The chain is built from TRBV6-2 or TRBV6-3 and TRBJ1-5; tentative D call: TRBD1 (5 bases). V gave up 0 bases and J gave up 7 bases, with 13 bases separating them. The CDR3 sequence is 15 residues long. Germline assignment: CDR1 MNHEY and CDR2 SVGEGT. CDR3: CASSYSSWKGQPQHF. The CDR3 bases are TGTGCCAGCAGTTACTCGAGTTGGAAGGGGCAGCCCCAGCATTTT.

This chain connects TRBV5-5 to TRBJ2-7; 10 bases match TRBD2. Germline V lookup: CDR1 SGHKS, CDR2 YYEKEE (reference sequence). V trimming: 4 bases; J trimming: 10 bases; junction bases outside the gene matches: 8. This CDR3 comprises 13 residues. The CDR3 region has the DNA TGTGCCAGCAGCGAAACTAGCGGGACCCCCCAGTACTTC. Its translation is CASSETSGTPQYF.

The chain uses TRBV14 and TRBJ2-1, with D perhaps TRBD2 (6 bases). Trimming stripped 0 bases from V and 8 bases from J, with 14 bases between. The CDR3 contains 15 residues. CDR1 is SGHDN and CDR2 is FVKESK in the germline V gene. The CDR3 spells CASSQDMGGIDEQFF. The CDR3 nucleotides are TGTGCCAGCAGCCAAGATATGGGCGGGATAGATGAGCAGTTCTTC. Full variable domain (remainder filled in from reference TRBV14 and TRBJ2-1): EAGVTQFPSHSVIEKGQTVTLRCDPISGHDNLYWYRRVMGKEIKFLLHFVKESKQDESGMPNNRFLAERTGGTYSTLKVQPAELEDSGVYFCASSQDMGGIDEQFFGPGTRLTVL.

CDR3 sequence reads: CASSRTRGYEQYF. The DNA of the CDR3 is TGTGCCAGCAGCCGGACCAGAGGGTACGAGCAGTACTTC. The chain uses TRBV6-5 and TRBJ2-7; possibly TRBD2 for D (5 bases). Between the trimmed V and J ends, which lost 6 bases and 4 bases, there was a span of 13 bases. This CDR3 spans 13 amino acids. Germline loops: CDR1 MNHEY, CDR2 SVGAGI.

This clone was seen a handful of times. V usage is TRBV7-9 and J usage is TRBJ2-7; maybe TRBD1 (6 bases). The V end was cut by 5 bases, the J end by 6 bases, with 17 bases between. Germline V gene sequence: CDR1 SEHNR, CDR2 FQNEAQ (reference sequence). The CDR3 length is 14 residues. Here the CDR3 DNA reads TGTGCCAGCAGCGATACAGGGAGAGGGAGCGAGCAGTACTTC. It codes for CASSDTGRGSEQYF.

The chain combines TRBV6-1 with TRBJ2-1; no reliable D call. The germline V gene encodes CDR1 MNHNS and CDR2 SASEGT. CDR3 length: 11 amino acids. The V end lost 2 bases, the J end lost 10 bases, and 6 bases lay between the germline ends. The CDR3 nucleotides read TGTGCCAGCAGTGAAAGTACAGAGCAGTTCTTC. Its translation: CASSESTEQFF.

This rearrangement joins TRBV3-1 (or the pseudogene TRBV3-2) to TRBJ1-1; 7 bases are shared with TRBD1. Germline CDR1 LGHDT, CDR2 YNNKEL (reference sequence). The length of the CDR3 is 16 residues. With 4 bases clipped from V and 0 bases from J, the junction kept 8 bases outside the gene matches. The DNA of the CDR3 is TGTGCCAGCAGCCTCTGGACAACAGGGGTGAACACTGAAGCTTTCTTT. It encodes CASSLWTTGVNTEAFF.

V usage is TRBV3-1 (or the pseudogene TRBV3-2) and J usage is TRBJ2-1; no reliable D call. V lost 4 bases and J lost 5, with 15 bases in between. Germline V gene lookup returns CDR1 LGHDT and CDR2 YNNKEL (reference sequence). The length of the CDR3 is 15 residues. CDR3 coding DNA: TGTGCCAGCAGCCCCAACAGTAGGCTTAACAATGAGCAGTTCTTC. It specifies CASSPNSRLNNEQFF.

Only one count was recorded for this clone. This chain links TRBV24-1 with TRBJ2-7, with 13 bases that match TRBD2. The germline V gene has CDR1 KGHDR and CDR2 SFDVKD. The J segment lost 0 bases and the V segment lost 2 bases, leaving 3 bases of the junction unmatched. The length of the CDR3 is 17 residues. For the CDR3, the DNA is TGTGCCACCAGTGATTCCCGACTAGCGGGAGGCTCCTACGAGCAGTACTTC. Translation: CATSDSRLAGGSYEQYF.

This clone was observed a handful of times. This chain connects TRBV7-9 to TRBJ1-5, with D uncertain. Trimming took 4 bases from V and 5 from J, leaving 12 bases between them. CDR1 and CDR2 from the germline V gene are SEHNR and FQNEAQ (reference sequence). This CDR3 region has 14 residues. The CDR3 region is CASSSPGFYQPQHF. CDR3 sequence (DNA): TGTGCCAGCAGCTCCCCAGGTTTTTATCAGCCCCAGCATTTT.

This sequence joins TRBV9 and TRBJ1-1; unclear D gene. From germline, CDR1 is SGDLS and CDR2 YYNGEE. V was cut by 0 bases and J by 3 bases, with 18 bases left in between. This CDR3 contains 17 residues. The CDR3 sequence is CASSVVGGWGADTEAFF. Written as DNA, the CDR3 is TGTGCCAGCAGCGTAGTAGGAGGGTGGGGTGCAGACACTGAAGCTTTCTTT.

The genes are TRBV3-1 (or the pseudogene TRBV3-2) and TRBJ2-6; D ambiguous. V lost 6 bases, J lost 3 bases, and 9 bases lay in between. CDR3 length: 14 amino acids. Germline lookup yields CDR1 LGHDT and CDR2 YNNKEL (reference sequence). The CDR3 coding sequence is TGTGCCAGCAGGAGTTCGCATGGGGCCAACGTCCTGACTTTC. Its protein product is CASRSSHGANVLTF.

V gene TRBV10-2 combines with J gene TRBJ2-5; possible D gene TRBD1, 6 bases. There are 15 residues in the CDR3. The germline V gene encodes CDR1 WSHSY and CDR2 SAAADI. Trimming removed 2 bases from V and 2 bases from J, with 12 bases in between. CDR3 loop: CASSEVRTAQETQYF. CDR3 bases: TGCGCCAGCAGTGAGGTACGGACAGCTCAAGAGACCCAGTACTTC.

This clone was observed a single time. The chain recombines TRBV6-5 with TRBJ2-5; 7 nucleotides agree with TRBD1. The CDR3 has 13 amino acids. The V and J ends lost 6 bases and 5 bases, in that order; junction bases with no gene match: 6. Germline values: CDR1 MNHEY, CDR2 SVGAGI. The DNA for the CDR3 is TGTGCCAGCAGCCGAGGGGGCTTCGAGACCCAGTACTTC. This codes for CASSRGGFETQYF.